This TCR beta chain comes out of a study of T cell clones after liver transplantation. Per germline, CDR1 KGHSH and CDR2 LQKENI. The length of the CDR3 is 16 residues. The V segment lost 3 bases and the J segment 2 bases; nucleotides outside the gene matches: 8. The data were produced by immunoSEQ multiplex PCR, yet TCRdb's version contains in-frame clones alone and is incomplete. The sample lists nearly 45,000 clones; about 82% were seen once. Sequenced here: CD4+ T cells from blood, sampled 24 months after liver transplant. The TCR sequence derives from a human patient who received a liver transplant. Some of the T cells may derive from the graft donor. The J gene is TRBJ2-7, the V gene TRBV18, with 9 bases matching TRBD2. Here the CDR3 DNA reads TGTGCCAGCTCACCTCCACTTAGCGGGAGCCCCTACGAGCAGTACTTC. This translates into CASSPPLSGSPYEQYF.